These 21 T cell receptor beta chains came from one sample sequenced in a study of post-analysis software for immune sequencing data. Study conclusions and caveats: With TRBV5-6, TRBV5-1 and TRBV20-1 included, five TRBV segments were more frequent in patients than in controls.

These receptors have no identified antigens. Every TCR beta cDNA library bore unique molecular identifiers. TCRdb reprocessed the PCR reads with MiXCR, giving one entry per CDR3 protein. The table lists roughly 540,000 distinct CDR3 sequences, 30% to 40% of them singletons, with approximately 5.4% in the top ten. The sample was blood. These receptors all stem from a girl aged 2 to 17 with multiple sclerosis.

This clonotype has more than one count but fewer than ten. This chain uses TRBV13 with TRBJ2-7; no definite D call. Trimming cost V 7 bases and J 0 bases, with 7 bases left between them. The CDR3 runs 12 residues. In germline, CDR1 is PRHDT, CDR2 FYEKMQ (reference sequence). The CDR3 reads CASNLDSYEQYF. CDR3 DNA: TGTGCCAGCAACCTGGACTCCTACGAGCAGTACTTC.

In its sample, this clonotype was seen many times. V gene TRBV29-1 combines with J gene TRBJ1-2; D unclear. The CDR3 covers 13 residues. Germline V gene data show CDR1 as SQVTM and CDR2 as ANQGSEA. V dropped 6 bases and J dropped 8 bases, with 19 bases sitting between them. CDR3 protein: CSVTRAGTLGYTF. The CDR3 DNA reads TGCAGCGTCACCCGTGCAGGAACCTTGGGCTACACCTTC.

This chain connects TRBV20-1 to TRBJ2-7, with 11 bases fitting TRBD2. Trimming removed 3 bases from V and 2 bases from J; junction bases left unmatched: 3. Germline loops: CDR1 DFQATT, CDR2 SNEGSKA (reference sequence). The CDR3 covers 14 residues. The DNA of the CDR3 is TGCAGTGCTAGGACTAGCGGGACCACCTACGAGCAGTACTTC. Amino acids: CSARTSGTTYEQYF.

This clonotype occurred many times. V and J are TRBV5-1 and TRBJ2-7; a possible D gene is TRBD1 (6 bases). Trimming pared 4 bases from V and 0 bases from J, leaving 11 bases between. The CDR3 has 14 residues. Germline CDR1 and CDR2: SGHRS and YFSETQ. CDR3 amino acids: CASSADSLSYEQYF. The CDR3 DNA reads as TGCGCCAGCAGCGCGGACAGTCTCTCCTACGAGCAGTACTTC.

J is TRBJ2-1 and V is TRBV6-1; TRBD1 matches 11 bases. This CDR3 has 15 amino acids. The germline V gene encodes CDR1 MNHNS and CDR2 SASEGT. Germline trimming cut 1 base from V and 8 bases from J; bases unmatched to any gene: 4. CDR3 sequence reads: CASSEGTGGGDEQFF. CDR3 nucleotides: TGTGCCAGCAGTGAAGGGACAGGGGGCGGCGATGAGCAGTTCTTC.

The chain links TRBV4-1 to TRBJ2-3; a weak D match, TRBD2 (6 bases). Per the germline V gene, CDR1 is MGHRA and CDR2 is YSYEKL. The V and J ends lost 0 bases and 2 bases respectively, with 21 bases between them. The CDR3 is 19 residues long. The CDR3 sequence: CASSQDTLGPRGVTDTQYF. As DNA, the CDR3 is TGCGCCAGCAGCCAAGATACGCTAGGGCCGCGGGGCGTCACAGATACGCAGTATTTT.

This clonotype was counted a single time. J is TRBJ2-7 and V is TRBV11-2; 7 nucleotides agree with TRBD1. This CDR3 spans 16 amino acids. CDR1 SGHAT and CDR2 FQNNGV come from the germline V gene. J gave up 2 bases and V 7 bases, and 14 bases lay outside the gene matches. CDR3 in amino acids: CASTDWGRDRTYEQYF. The DNA for the CDR3 is TGTGCCAGCACCGACTGGGGCCGGGACAGAACCTACGAGCAGTACTTC.

The table lists this clonotype with a few counts. The chain is built from TRBV7-8 and TRBJ2-7; D gene ambiguous. The V end lost 3 bases, the J end lost 6 bases, and 9 bases lay between the germline ends. Germline CDR1 reads SGHVS; CDR2 reads FQNEAQ. This CDR3 has 12 residues. The CDR3 DNA sequence: TGTGCCAGCAGCTTTCGGGCGACCGAGCAGTACTTC. This codes for CASSFRATEQYF.

This clonotype was seen only a few times. The V and J genes are TRBV10-3 and TRBJ2-5; 11 positions agree with TRBD1. The DNA end is a closer match to TRBJ2-7, so the J assignment may be wrong. The CDR3 has 13 amino acids. The V gene's germline CDR1 is ENHRY and CDR2 SYGVKD. Here the CDR3 reads CAIRGQGGYEQYF. In DNA, the CDR3 is TGTGCCATCAGGGGACAGGGGGGCTACGAGCAGTACTTC.

V is TRBV9 and J is TRBJ2-1, with D perhaps TRBD2 (6 bases). Trimming took 0 bases from V and 3 from J, leaving 13 bases between them. Germline assignment: CDR1 SGDLS and CDR2 YYNGEE. The CDR3 has 16 residues. The CDR3 DNA follows: TGTGCCAGCAGCGTAGGAGGACGGGAGTACTACAATGAGCAGTTCTTC. Protein: CASSVGGREYYNEQFF.

The chain has TRBV3-1 and TRBJ1-1, with D possibly TRBD1 on 6 matching bases. This CDR3 spans 12 amino acids. V was pared by 2 bases and J by 8 bases, with 9 bases between. Germline CDR1 is LGHDT and CDR2 is YNNKEL (reference sequence). The DNA of the CDR3 is TGTGCCAGCAGCCAATTTAGGGGGGAAGCTTTCTTT. Its translation is CASSQFRGEAFF.

This clonotype was seen more than once but under ten times. The chain couples TRBV6-1 to TRBJ1-5; 9 bases align to TRBD1. With V trimmed by 4 bases and J by 7 bases, 5 bases remained unmatched. CDR1 is MNHNS, CDR2 SASEGT, per germline. The CDR3 spans 14 residues. DNA of the CDR3: TGTGCCAGCAGTGGGACAGGGGTTGGGCAGCCCCAGCATTTT. It codes for CASSGTGVGQPQHF.

The chain couples TRBV19 to TRBJ1-5, with D unclear. In germline, CDR1 is LNHDA, CDR2 SQIVND (reference sequence). This CDR3 contains 13 residues. V shed 3 bases and J shed 7 bases, with 10 bases lying between them. CDR3 protein: CASSMAREQPQHF. The CDR3 region has the DNA TGTGCCAGTAGTATGGCCCGGGAACAGCCCCAGCATTTT. Looking up the rest from reference TRBV19 and TRBJ1-5 gives the full variable domain: DGGITQSPKYLFRKEGQNVTLSCEQNLNHDAMYWYRQDPGQGLRLIYYSQIVNDFQKGDIAEGYSVSREKKESFPLTVTSAQKNPTAFYLCASSMAREQPQHFGDGTRLSIL.

The genes are TRBV7-3 and TRBJ2-1, with TRBD1 matching over 10 bases. The J segment lost 4 bases and the V segment lost 4 bases, leaving 4 bases of the junction unmatched. Germline V gene sequence: CDR1 SGHTA, CDR2 FQGTGA. This CDR3 comprises 15 residues. CDR3 sequence: CASSYRDRGYNEQFF. CDR3 sequence (DNA): TGTGCCAGCAGCTACCGGGACAGGGGTTACAATGAGCAGTTCTTC.

This clonotype occurred many times. The V gene is TRBV6-5, the J gene TRBJ2-1; 7 positions match TRBD1. J gave up 0 bases and V 6 bases, and 2 bases lay outside the gene matches. The CDR3 has 14 amino acids. In germline, CDR1 is MNHEY, CDR2 SVGAGI. As DNA, the CDR3 is TGTGCCAGCAGGAGGACAGGCTCCTACAATGAGCAGTTCTTC. It is translated as CASRRTGSYNEQFF.

This chain's CDR3 is CASSQEGLAPYEQYF. CDR3 nucleotide sequence: TGTGCCAGCAGCCAAGAAGGCCTAGCTCCCTACGAGCAGTACTTC. The chain uses TRBV3-1 and TRBJ2-7, with D possibly matching TRBD2 (5 bases). The CDR3 spans 15 residues. In germline, CDR1 is LGHDT, CDR2 YNNKEL (reference sequence). Trimming pared 0 bases from V and 2 bases from J, leaving 11 bases between.

The count of this clonotype is one. CDR3 protein: CSARDNRRETQYF. The DNA of the CDR3 is TGCAGTGCTAGAGATAACAGGAGAGAGACCCAGTACTTC. The chain employs TRBV20-1 and TRBJ2-5; tentative D call: TRBD1 (5 bases). Germline CDR1 DFQATT, CDR2 SNEGSKA (reference sequence). This CDR3 is built from 13 residues. The V and J ends lost 0 bases and 4 bases respectively, with 9 bases between them.

V usage is TRBV3-1 and J usage is TRBJ2-1; no firm D call. This CDR3 has 15 residues. Per the germline V gene, CDR1 is LGHDT and CDR2 is YNNKEL (reference sequence). With 0 bases removed from V and 4 bases from J, the gap between germline ends came to 10 bases. The CDR3 sequence: CASSQDAAAYNEQFF. The DNA of the CDR3 is TGTGCCAGCAGCCAAGATGCGGCGGCTTACAATGAGCAGTTCTTC.

This clonotype was seen more than once but under ten times. V usage is TRBV12-3 or TRBV12-4 and J usage is TRBJ1-2, with D perhaps TRBD1 (6 bases). V gave up 8 bases and J gave up 8 bases, with 27 bases separating them. There are 16 residues in the CDR3. CDR3 sequence (DNA): TGTGCCAGCCATCGAAATACGAACAGGGCGCGGGGCGGCTACACCTTC. It encodes CASHRNTNRARGGYTF.

This clonotype was detected a few times. The chain recombines TRBV12-3 or TRBV12-4 with TRBJ1-2; the match to TRBD1 covers 10 bases. The CDR3 extends over 14 amino acids. Trimming removed 6 bases from V and 2 bases from J; junction bases left unmatched: 3. The CDR3, as DNA: TGTGCCAGCAGGCCGGGACAGGGGAACTATGGCTACACCTTC. Translation gives CASRPGQGNYGYTF.

The rearrangement links TRBV6-5 to TRBJ2-1; 8 positions agree with TRBD2. V trimming: 4 bases; J trimming: 2 bases; junction bases outside the gene matches: 13. This CDR3 spans 18 amino acids. Germline V gives CDR1 MNHEY, CDR2 SVGAGI. CDR3 residues: CASSLASGLTITYNEQFF. As DNA, the CDR3 is TGTGCCAGCAGTTTGGCTAGCGGGCTTACTATAACCTACAATGAGCAGTTCTTC.